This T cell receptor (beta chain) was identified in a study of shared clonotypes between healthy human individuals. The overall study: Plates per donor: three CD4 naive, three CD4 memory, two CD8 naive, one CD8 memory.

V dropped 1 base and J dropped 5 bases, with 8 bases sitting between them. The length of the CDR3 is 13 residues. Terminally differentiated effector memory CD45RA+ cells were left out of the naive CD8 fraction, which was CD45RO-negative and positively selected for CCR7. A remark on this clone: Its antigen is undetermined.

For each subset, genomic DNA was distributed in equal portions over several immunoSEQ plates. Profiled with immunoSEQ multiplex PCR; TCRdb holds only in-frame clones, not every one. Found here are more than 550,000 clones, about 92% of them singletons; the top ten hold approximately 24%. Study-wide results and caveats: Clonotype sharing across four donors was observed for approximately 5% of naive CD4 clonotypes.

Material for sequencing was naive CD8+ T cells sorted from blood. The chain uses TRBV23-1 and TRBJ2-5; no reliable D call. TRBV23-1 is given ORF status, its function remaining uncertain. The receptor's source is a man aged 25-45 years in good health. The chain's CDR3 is CASSQYGSETQYF. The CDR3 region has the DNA TGCGCCAGCAGTCAATATGGTAGCGAGACCCAGTACTTC.